The T cell receptor (beta chain) under discussion was sequenced for a study of blood T cell repertoires in COVID-19. Study-level information: The study drew acute and convalescent COVID-19 samples from the United States, Italy and Spain.

Original handling: Quantification of nucleated cells was approximated via reference gene primer amplification. Assay: immunoSEQ multiplex PCR; the TCRdb copy retains only in-frame clones and omits some. Clonal size and the V and J genes are those of that table, whereas D and trimming came from the DNA. The sample holds tens of thousands of clones; more than 75% are singletons and the top ten take about 14%. The germline V gene has CDR1 PRHDT and CDR2 FYEKMQ (reference sequence). This CDR3 has 16 amino acids. The junction had 4 bases not matched to a gene; V was cut back by 5 bases and J by 2 bases. The sequence was collected from a man in his forties or fifties with active or convalescent COVID-19. Sequencing used peripheral blood. The chain employs TRBV13 and TRBJ2-6; 9 nucleotides match TRBD1. CDR3 in amino acids: CASSPRTGAGANVLTF. The CDR3 region has the DNA TGTGCCAGCAGCCCCCGGACAGGGGCTGGGGCCAACGTCCTGACTTTC. The variable domain in full, with the rest retrieved from reference TRBV13 and TRBJ2-6, is AAGVIQSPRHLIKEKRETATLKCYPIPRHDTVYWYQQGPGQDPQFLISFYEKMQSDKGSIPDRFSAQQFSDYHSELNMSSLELGDSALYFCASSPRTGAGANVLTFGAGSRLTVL.